The sequence of this T cell receptor (beta chain) was determined in a study of beta chain features in type 1 diabetes. Expressed TCRB transcripts were sequenced, since all the RNA that had been isolated was reverse transcribed. Assay: immunoSEQ multiplex PCR; the TCRdb copy retains only in-frame clones and omits some. The data hold some 330,000 clones, with about 11% observed a single time. This clonotype was sampled from a young woman in good health. What was sequenced was naive CD4+ T cells from blood.

The CDR3 region has the DNA TGTGCCAGCAGCTTAGGGGCTAGCGGGAGCTACGAGCAGTACTTC. Amino acid sequence: CASSLGASGSYEQYF. The chain is built from TRBV7-3 and TRBJ2-7; 10 nucleotides align to TRBD2. CDR3 length: 15 amino acids. J lost 3 bases, V lost 2 bases, and 4 bases had no gene match. The germline V gene has CDR1 SGHTA and CDR2 FQGTGA.